This TCR beta chain originates from a study of T-cell reconstitution after alpha-beta-depleted transplantation in children (TCRdb year 2016). Some background on the complete study: Using TCR repertoire profiling, the study quantitatively followed how T-cell immune reconstitution unfolded in children after TCRalphabeta/CD19-depleted allogeneic hematopoietic cell transplantation. What the work shows at the level of the full study, not this receptor alone: Apparently early alphabetaT-cell count recovery about two months after transplant reportedly relied on only several hundred rapidly expanded clones derived from non-depleted graft cells. In some patients, high TCRbeta diversity at day 60 was attributed to recipient T cells and intrathymic progenitors that had survived conditioning. Hyperexpanded clone frequencies declined over subsequent months; after one year, T-cell counts and TCRbeta diversity were mostly attributed to newly produced T cells.

With respect to this clonotype: Its antigen is currently not known. No qualities accompany the bases; no much larger clone lies one base away.

For this chain, trimming is 5 bases at the V end and 6 bases at the J end, and the number of junction bases without a gene match is 5. There are 15 amino acids in the CDR3, from cysteine to phenylalanine inclusive. Just the 45-base CDR3 DNA is kept, in frame starting at base 1. The treatment or condition tag for this specimen amounts to: allogeneic hematopoietic cell transplantation with graft depleted of TCRalphabeta T cells and CD19 B cells. TCRalphabeta/CD19-depleted allogeneic hematopoietic cell grafts were given to the transplant recipients, all of whom were children. The library was generated by PCR. The sample was run on an Illumina HiSeq 2500. TCR library preparation used molecular barcoding, with unique molecular identifiers applied to normalize quantification of the TCRbeta repertoire. TCRdb cleaned the public reads at Q25 with fastp, built clones with MiXCR and kept in-frame beta chains. Rows are combined by CDR3 protein, so each entry shows the most common genes and DNA. This sample comprises about 580,000 distinct CDR3 sequences, 20% to 30% of them detected only once. The top ten clonotypes cover about 35% of the sample.

The specimen comprised PBMCs, sampled before TCRalphabeta/CD19-depleted stem cell transplant. This sequence uses TRBV12-3 or TRBV12-4 and TRBJ2-1; 12 nucleotides in the junction match TRBD2. This sequence originates from a boy less than two years old with Wiskott-Aldrich syndrome, due to receive a stem cell transplant. The CDR3 in this case is CASSPLAGGFNEQFF. The sequenced DNA: TGTGCCAGCAGTCCTCTAGCGGGAGGGTTCAATGAGCAGTTCTTC.